This T cell receptor (beta chain) was documented in a study of response to subunit inactivated influenza vaccine. Findings and limits, study-wide: Only a handful of new T cells, the authors suggested, are recruited with each seasonal influenza vaccination.

CDR3 length: 14 amino acids. With 11 bases removed from V and 5 bases from J, the gap between germline ends came to 19 bases. CDR1 is MNHNS and CDR2 is SASEGT in the germline V gene. Each CDR3 protein gets one entry after TCRdb re-called the RT-PCR reads with MiXCR. The table lists about 480,000 distinct CDR3 sequences, approximately 13% of them singletons. This clonotype has just a few counts. Its antigen is currently unknown. The chain recombines TRBV6-1 with TRBJ2-1; D tentatively reads TRBD1 or TRBD2 (5 bases each). The TCR comes from a man aged 50 or older who received an inactivated influenza vaccine. The material was PBMCs from blood, obtained more than 35 days after vaccination. Here the CDR3 reads CAGGRRIFHNEQFF. The CDR3 nucleotides are TGTGCCGGGGGTCGGAGGATCTTCCACAATGAGCAGTTCTTC.